This is a list of T cell receptor beta chains from one sample in a study of blood T cells in healthy people across ages. TCRdb passed the 5' RACE reads through MiXCR, listing each CDR3 protein once. The sample has around 1,000,000 distinct CDR3 sequences, around two fifths seen once. The sample comprised blood. These receptors were taken from a young man in good health. Both conserved end residues are part of each CDR3. A D gene is named only where the DNA matches it firmly. Rows may omit the clone size; those that give it use once, few, many or a size class.

>TRBV3-1|-|-|TRBJ1-1
CASSLGGFGPEAFF
TGTGCCAGCAGCCTCGGGGGGTTTGGACCTGAAGCTTTCTTT
>TRBV7-6|-|-|TRBJ1-1
CASSSEAGGDTEAFF
TGTGCCAGCAGCTCCGAGGCGGGGGGGGACACTGAAGCTTTCTTT
>TRBV4-1|-|-|TRBJ2-1
CASSQRPGTQPDKEQFF
TGCGCCAGCAGCCAACGTCCCGGGACTCAACCTGACAAGGAGCAGTTCTTC
>TRBV27|few|-|TRBJ2-7
CASSSRVEEQYF
TGTGCCAGCAGTTCCAGGGTAGAAGAGCAGTACTTC
>TRBV6-6|-|-|TRBJ1-5
CASSSWVNQPQHF
TGTGCCAGCAGTTCTTGGGTCAATCAGCCCCAGCATTTT
>TRBV10-3|-|TRBD2|TRBJ2-7
CAISDASGGRSLNEQYF
TGTGCCATCAGTGATGCTAGCGGGGGGCGCTCCCTCAATGAGCAGTACTTC
>TRBV6-2/TRBV6-3|many|-|TRBJ1-5
CASSYLPSRTGSNQPQHF
TGTGCCAGCAGTTACCTACCCTCCAGGACCGGTAGCAATCAGCCCCAGCATTTT
>TRBV4-2|-|TRBD2|TRBJ2-7
CASNTTNLTSGLPYEQYF
TGTGCCAGCAACACAACTAATCTGACTAGCGGACTACCATACGAGCAGTACTTC
>TRBV4-3|-|-|TRBJ1-2
CASSQRGDGYTF
TGCGCCAGCAGCCAAAGGGGGGATGGCTACACCTTC
>TRBV20-1|-|-|TRBJ2-7
CSATRGGTYEQYF
TGCAGTGCTACTCGGGGAGGTACCTACGAGCAGTACTTC
>TRBV6-5|-|-|TRBJ2-3
CASSYTTIGTDTQYF
TGTGCCAGCAGTTACACAACAATCGGCACAGATACGCAGTATTTT
>TRBV6-2/TRBV6-3|once|-|TRBJ1-5
CASSYSMGVSPNQPQHF
TGTGCCAGCAGTTACTCGATGGGAGTCAGCCCGAATCAGCCCCAGCATTTT
>TRBV4-3|few|-|TRBJ2-3
CASSPGGAFRGTDTQYF
TGCGCCAGCAGCCCCGGAGGGGCATTCCGAGGCACAGATACGCAGTATTTT
>TRBV7-3|-|-|TRBJ2-3
CASSSLQGPSTDTQYF
TGTGCCAGCAGCTCCTTGCAGGGGCCGAGCACAGATACGCAGTATTTT
>TRBV27|-|-|TRBJ2-7
CASSLYGALKTQCF
TGTGCCAGCAGTTTATATGGGGCCTTGAAGACCCAGTGCTTC
>TRBV11-2|-|-|TRBJ1-1
CASSPGTGTMNTEAFF
TGTGCCAGCAGCCCCGGGACTGGGACCATGAACACTGAAGCTTTCTTT
>TRBV2|-|TRBD2|TRBJ2-5
CASIPGLAGEQYF
TGTGCCAGCATCCCGGGACTAGCGGGGGAGCAGTACTTC
>TRBV20-1|-|-|TRBJ2-3
CSARHGWSTDTQYF
TGCAGTGCTAGACACGGTTGGAGCACAGATACGCAGTATTTT
>TRBV7-9|-|-|TRBJ2-1
CASSLVPDSEQFF
TGTGCCAGCAGCTTAGTCCCAGACAGTGAGCAGTTCTTC
>TRBV7-2|-|-|TRBJ1-2
CTSSLEANYGYTF
TGTACCAGCAGCTTAGAGGCTAACTATGGCTACACCTTC
>TRBV20-1|-|TRBD1|TRBJ1-1
CSARTGEVPEAFF
TGCAGTGCGAGGACAGGGGAAGTTCCTGAAGCTTTCTTT
>TRBV6-6|-|-|TRBJ1-1
CASVGAGNTEAFF
TGTGCCAGCGTGGGCGCTGGAAACACTGAAGCTTTCTTT
>TRBV12-3/TRBV12-4|-|TRBD2|TRBJ2-3
CASSTTSGYTDTQYF
TGTGCCAGCAGCACGACTAGCGGATACACAGATACGCAGTATTTT
>TRBV27|-|TRBD1|TRBJ1-2
CASTSTQQGQGYGYTF
TGTGCCAGCACCTCCACACAACAGGGACAGGGCTATGGCTACACCTTC
>TRBV2|-|TRBD2|TRBJ2-2
CASSPGTSGGELFF
TGTGCCAGCAGTCCCGGGACTAGCGGGGGGGAGCTGTTTTTT
>TRBV30|few|-|TRBJ1-1
CAWSVVPNTEAFF
TGTGCCTGGAGTGTAGTCCCGAACACTGAAGCTTTCTTT
>TRBV7-2|few|-|TRBJ2-1
CASSFFGEQFF
TGTGCCAGCAGCTTTTTTGGTGAGCAGTTCTTC
>TRBV5-6|-|-|TRBJ2-3
CASSFSAGSSTDTQYF
TGTGCCAGCAGCTTCTCCGCGGGATCTAGCACAGATACGCAGTATTTT
>TRBV4-2|few|-|TRBJ2-5
CASSLASGTIRETQYF
TGTGCCAGCAGCCTTGCGAGCGGTACCATCAGAGAGACCCAGTACTTC
>TRBV4-2|-|-|TRBJ2-1
CASSPSGITGLLPPFYNEQFF
TGTGCCAGCAGCCCAAGTGGCATTACGGGACTCCTCCCCCCCTTCTACAATGAGCAGTTCTTC
>TRBV10-3|many|-|TRBJ2-1
CAISGNNEQFF
TGTGCCATCAGCGGTAACAATGAGCAGTTCTTC
>TRBV27|-|TRBD2|TRBJ2-5
CASSLLTSGLIYGQYF
TGTGCCAGCAGTCTGTTGACTAGCGGGCTAATCTACGGGCAGTACTTC
>TRBV29-1|few|TRBD1|TRBJ1-2
CSVVAGTGYGYTF
TGCAGCGTCGTTGCTGGGACAGGCTATGGCTACACCTTC
>TRBV5-1|-|TRBD1|TRBJ1-1
CASSSIPTGGNTEAFF
TGCGCCAGCAGCTCGATCCCGACAGGGGGCAACACTGAAGCTTTCTTT
>TRBV2|-|TRBD1|TRBJ2-1
CASIPDREFYNEQFF
TGTGCCAGCATCCCCGACAGGGAATTTTACAATGAGCAGTTCTTC
>TRBV4-3|few|-|TRBJ1-6
CASSQGRILSGSYNSPLHF
TGCGCCAGCAGCCAGGGACGGATCCTAAGTGGCTCCTATAATTCACCCCTCCACTTT
>TRBV28|few|-|TRBJ1-5
CASSRTRIFNSNQPQHF
TGTGCCAGCAGTCGGACACGGATTTTCAATAGCAATCAGCCCCAGCATTTT
>TRBV24-1|few|TRBD1|TRBJ2-7
CATSDRTGSSYEQYF
TGTGCCACCAGTGATCGGACAGGGAGCTCCTACGAGCAGTACTTC
>TRBV4-2|-|-|TRBJ1-4
CASSQGRSLPIPFF
TGTGCCAGCAGCCAAGGTCGAAGTTTGCCTATTCCGTTTTTT
>TRBV6-2/TRBV6-3|-|-|TRBJ1-1
CASSYSTGHLNTEAFF
TGTGCCAGCAGTTACTCGACGGGACACTTGAACACTGAAGCTTTCTTT
>TRBV7-2|-|TRBD1|TRBJ2-7
CASSLPGTGVWYEQYF
TGTGCCAGCAGCCTACCAGGGACAGGGGTATGGTACGAGCAGTACTTC
>TRBV7-2|-|-|TRBJ1-2
CASSLEALGGYTF
TGTGCCAGCAGCTTAGAAGCACTCGGGGGCTACACCTTC
>TRBV20-1|-|TRBD1|TRBJ2-5
CSARETGKQETQYF
TGCAGTGCTAGAGAGACAGGGAAGCAAGAGACCCAGTACTTC
>TRBV7-9|few|TRBD1|TRBJ2-3
CASEGTGSDTQYF
TGTGCCAGCGAAGGGACAGGATCAGATACGCAGTATTTT
>TRBV5-6|-|TRBD2|TRBJ2-1
CASSLLSGSSGNEQFF
TGTGCCAGCAGCTTGTTAAGCGGGAGCTCCGGGAATGAGCAGTTCTTC
>TRBV20-1|-|TRBD1|TRBJ1-2
CSARVTGGSVGYTF
TGCAGTGCTAGGGTGACAGGGGGCTCTGTTGGCTACACCTTC
>TRBV5-6|few|-|TRBJ1-5
CASTSANQPQHF
TGTGCCAGCACATCAGCGAATCAGCCCCAGCATTTT
>TRBV2|-|TRBD2|TRBJ2-3
CASSDLAGVPDTQYF
TGTGCCAGCAGTGACCTAGCGGGGGTCCCAGATACGCAGTATTTT
>TRBV6-2/TRBV6-3|-|-|TRBJ1-2
CASSDGGSSNGYTF
TGTGCCAGCAGTGACGGCGGCAGCTCCAATGGCTACACCTTC
>TRBV4-1|-|-|TRBJ1-6
CASSQDSAANSPLHF
TGCGCCAGCAGCCAAGATTCGGCGGCGAATTCACCCCTCCACTTT
>TRBV20-1|few|-|TRBJ1-1
CSARRGGVKLNTEAFF
TGCAGTGCTAGGAGGGGGGGTGTCAAACTGAACACTGAAGCTTTCTTT
>TRBV28|-|-|TRBJ1-4
CASRFLGSDSEKLFF
TGTGCCAGCAGGTTTCTGGGTTCGGATAGTGAAAAACTGTTTTTT
>TRBV24-1|-|-|TRBJ2-3
CASSDPGGKLADTQYF
TGTGCCTCCAGTGATCCCGGCGGGAAATTGGCAGATACGCAGTATTTT